The entry below describes one T cell receptor (beta chain). Its antigen is currently unknown. CDR1 and CDR2 from the germline V gene are SGHTA and FQGNSA. V was pared by 3 bases and J by 10 bases, with 15 bases between. CDR3 length: 14 residues. This record comes from a study of cytomegalovirus exposure and HLA in healthy donors. PCR used 60 Vbeta primers and 13 Jbeta primers. Only in-frame clones appear in the TCRdb table, and some are missing; sequencing was by immunoSEQ multiplex PCR. The sample holds 200,000 to 250,000 clones, 65% to 90% seen once. Overall study results and limits: Rarity marked most TCR sequences, yet some public TCRs occurred in many donors.

V and J are TRBV7-2 and TRBJ1-4; maybe TRBD1 (6 bases). The sample comprised PBMCs. The sequence came from a girl aged 5-17 years in good health and CMV-seronegative. This chain's CDR3 is CASSFRQDLGKLFF. In DNA form, the CDR3 reads TGTGCCAGCAGCTTCCGACAGGACCTTGGAAAACTGTTTTTT.